The present TCR beta chain was sequenced within a study of cytomegalovirus exposure and HLA in healthy donors. Overall study context: Inside one of the first data releases sat around 77 million unique TCRs taken from HLA-typed donors.

With 60 Vbeta and 13 Jbeta primers, the PCR was carried out. Clones were sequenced by immunoSEQ multiplex PCR, and TCRdb holds only the in-frame ones, with some missing. The sample carries some 110,000 clones, 78% recorded once. Whole-study results and caveats: In vitro assays verified that a few CMV-associated chains recognized CMV antigens specifically. A reported reduction in N-insertions relative to the roughly 710-donor mean was seen in an Asian-associated ancestry cluster in a later analysis. The study designated about 160 TCR beta chains cytomegalovirus-associated.

The CDR3 spans 13 residues. Trimming cost V 2 bases and J 6 bases, with 8 bases left between them. Per germline, CDR1 MNHEY and CDR2 SVGAGI. Concerning this clone: Antigen specificity is unknown.

This TCR derives from a middle-aged man in good health and CMV-seronegative. The J gene is TRBJ1-5, the V gene TRBV6-5; a weak D match, TRBD1 (5 bases). Specimen: PBMCs. CDR3 loop: CASSYGGGQPQHF. In DNA, the CDR3 is TGTGCCAGCAGTTACGGGGGGGGTCAGCCCCAGCATTTT.